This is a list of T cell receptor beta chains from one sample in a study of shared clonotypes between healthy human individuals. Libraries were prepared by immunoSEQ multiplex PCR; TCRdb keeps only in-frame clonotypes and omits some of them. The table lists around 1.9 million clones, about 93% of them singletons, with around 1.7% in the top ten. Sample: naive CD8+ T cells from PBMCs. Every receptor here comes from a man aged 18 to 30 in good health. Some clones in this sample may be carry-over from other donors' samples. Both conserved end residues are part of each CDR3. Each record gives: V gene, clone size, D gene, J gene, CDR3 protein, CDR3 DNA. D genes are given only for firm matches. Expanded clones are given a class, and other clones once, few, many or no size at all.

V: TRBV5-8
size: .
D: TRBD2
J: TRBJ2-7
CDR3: CASSSRFGGLGRKEQYF
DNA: TGTGCCAGCAGCTCTAGGTTTGGAGGACTAGGCCGGAAGGAGCAGTACTTC

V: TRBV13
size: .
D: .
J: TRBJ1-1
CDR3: CASSLSQGGTEAFF
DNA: TGTGCCAGCAGCTTGAGTCAGGGTGGGACTGAAGCTTTCTTT

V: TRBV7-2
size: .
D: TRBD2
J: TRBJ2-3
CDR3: CASREFGAGALDTQYF
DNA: TGTGCCAGCAGGGAGTTCGGAGCGGGAGCATTGGATACGCAGTATTTT

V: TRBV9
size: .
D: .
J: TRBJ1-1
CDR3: CASSVGGQKNTEAFF
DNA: TGTGCCAGCAGCGTCGGGGGACAAAAGAACACTGAAGCTTTCTTT

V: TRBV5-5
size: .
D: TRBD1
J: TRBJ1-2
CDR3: CASSSPGQIYYGYTF
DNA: TGTGCCAGCAGCTCGCCGGGACAGATATACTATGGCTACACCTTC

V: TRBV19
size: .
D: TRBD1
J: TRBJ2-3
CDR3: CASSFGQGADTQYF
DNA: TGTGCCAGTAGTTTTGGACAGGGAGCAGATACGCAGTATTTT

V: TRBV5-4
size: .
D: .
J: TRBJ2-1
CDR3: CASSEYGDEQFF
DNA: TGTGCCAGCAGCGAATACGGCGATGAGCAGTTCTTC

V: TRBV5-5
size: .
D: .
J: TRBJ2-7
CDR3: CASSWEGTGPHSF
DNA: TGTGCCAGCAGCTGGGAGGGGACAGGCCCCCACTCCTTC

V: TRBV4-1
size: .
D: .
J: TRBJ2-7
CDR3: CASNELWGAYEQYF
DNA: TGCGCCAGCAATGAACTTTGGGGGGCCTACGAGCAGTACTTC

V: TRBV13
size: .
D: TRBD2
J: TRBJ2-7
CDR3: CASSQRGGSYEQYF
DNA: TGTGCCAGCAGCCAGAGGGGAGGGTCCTACGAGCAGTACTTC

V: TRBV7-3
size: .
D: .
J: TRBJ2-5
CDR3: CASSSRTSEAQYF
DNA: TGTGCCAGCAGCTCCCGAACTTCCGAGGCCCAGTACTTC

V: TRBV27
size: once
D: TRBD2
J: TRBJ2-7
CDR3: CASTSGGHFGEQYF
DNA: TGTGCCAGCACCAGCGGGGGGCATTTCGGCGAGCAGTACTTC

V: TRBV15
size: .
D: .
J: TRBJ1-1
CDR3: CATSRQPRGGTEAFF
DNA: TGTGCCACCAGCAGACAACCCAGGGGCGGCACTGAAGCTTTCTTT

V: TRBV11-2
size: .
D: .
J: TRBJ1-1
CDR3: CASSLGGGDAFF
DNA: TGTGCCAGCAGCTTAGGGGGGGGTGACGCTTTCTTT

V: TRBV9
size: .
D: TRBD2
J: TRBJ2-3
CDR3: CASSQRVAGVDTDTQYF
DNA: TGTGCCAGCAGTCAGCGGGTGGCGGGAGTTGATACAGATACGCAGTATTTT

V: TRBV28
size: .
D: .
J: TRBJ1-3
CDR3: CASSLWLGALRGNTIYF
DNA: TGTGCCAGCAGTTTATGGCTCGGGGCCCTGCGTGGAAACACCATATATTTT

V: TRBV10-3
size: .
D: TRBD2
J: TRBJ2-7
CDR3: CAISEGLAGGGYEQYF
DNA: TGTGCCATCAGTGAGGGACTAGCGGGTGGGGGCTACGAGCAGTACTTC

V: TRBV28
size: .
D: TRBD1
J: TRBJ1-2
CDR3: CASRWDRGNYGYTF
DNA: TGTGCCAGCCGGTGGGACAGGGGAAACTATGGCTACACCTTC

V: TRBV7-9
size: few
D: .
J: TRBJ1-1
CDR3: CASSPVRPDAEAFF
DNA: TGTGCCAGCAGCCCCGTACGACCGGACGCTGAAGCTTTCTTT

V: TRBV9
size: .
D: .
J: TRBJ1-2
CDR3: CASSEGQNYGYTF
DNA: TGTGCCAGCAGCGAAGGACAGAACTATGGCTACACCTTC

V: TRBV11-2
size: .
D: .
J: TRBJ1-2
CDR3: CASSLGQSGYTF
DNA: TGTGCCAGCAGCTTAGGTCAAAGTGGCTACACCTTC

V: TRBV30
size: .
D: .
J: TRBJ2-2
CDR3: CAWKFLFTGELFF
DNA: TGTGCCTGGAAATTCCTTTTCACCGGGGAGCTGTTTTTT

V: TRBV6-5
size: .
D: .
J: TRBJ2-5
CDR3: CASSYSGRAGETQYF
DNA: TGTGCCAGCAGTTACTCAGGCAGGGCGGGTGAGACCCAGTACTTC

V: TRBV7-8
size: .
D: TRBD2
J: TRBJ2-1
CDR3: CASNPPGLAVGWAEQFF
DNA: TGTGCCAGCAACCCACCCGGACTAGCGGTGGGATGGGCTGAGCAGTTCTTC

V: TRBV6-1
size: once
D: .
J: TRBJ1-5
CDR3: CASSENRVYSNQPQHF
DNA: TGTGCCAGCAGTGAGAACAGGGTCTATAGCAATCAGCCCCAGCATTTT

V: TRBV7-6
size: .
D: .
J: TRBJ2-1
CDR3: CASSPGVKSSYNEQFF
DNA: TGTGCCAGCAGCCCCGGGGTGAAGAGCTCCTACAATGAGCAGTTCTTC

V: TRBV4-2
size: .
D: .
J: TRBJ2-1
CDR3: CASSQVFRRDEQFF
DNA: TGTGCCAGCAGCCAAGTATTTCGGCGCGATGAGCAGTTCTTC

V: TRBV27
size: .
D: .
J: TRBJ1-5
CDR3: CASSSTGSNQPQHF
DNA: TGTGCCAGCAGTTCAACCGGGTCCAATCAGCCCCAGCATTTT

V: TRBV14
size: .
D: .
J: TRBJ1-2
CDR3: CASSQVPAGDGYTF
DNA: TGTGCCAGCAGCCAAGTGCCGGCCGGCGATGGCTACACCTTC

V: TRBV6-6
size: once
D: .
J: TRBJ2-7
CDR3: CASSYGSGEQYF
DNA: TGTGCCAGCAGTTACGGGTCGGGCGAGCAGTACTTC

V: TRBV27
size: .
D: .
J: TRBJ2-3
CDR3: CASSSVAGPSYF
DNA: TGTGCCAGCAGTTCTGTGGCGGGACCCTCCTATTTT